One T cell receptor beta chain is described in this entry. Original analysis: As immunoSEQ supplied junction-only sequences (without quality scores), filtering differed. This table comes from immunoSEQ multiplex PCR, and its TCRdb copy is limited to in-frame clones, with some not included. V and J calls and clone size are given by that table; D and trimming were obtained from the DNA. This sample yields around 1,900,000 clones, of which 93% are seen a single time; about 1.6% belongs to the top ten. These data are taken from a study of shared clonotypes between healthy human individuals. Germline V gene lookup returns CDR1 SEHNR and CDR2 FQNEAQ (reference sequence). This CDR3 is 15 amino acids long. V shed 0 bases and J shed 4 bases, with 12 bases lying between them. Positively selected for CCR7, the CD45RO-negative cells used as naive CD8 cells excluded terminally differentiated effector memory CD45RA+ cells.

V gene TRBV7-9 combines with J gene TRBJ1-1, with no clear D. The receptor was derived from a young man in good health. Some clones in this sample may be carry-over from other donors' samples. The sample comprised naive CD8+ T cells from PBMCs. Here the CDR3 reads CASSLAVGPSTEAFF. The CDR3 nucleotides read TGTGCCAGCAGCTTAGCAGTAGGACCCAGCACTGAAGCTTTCTTT.